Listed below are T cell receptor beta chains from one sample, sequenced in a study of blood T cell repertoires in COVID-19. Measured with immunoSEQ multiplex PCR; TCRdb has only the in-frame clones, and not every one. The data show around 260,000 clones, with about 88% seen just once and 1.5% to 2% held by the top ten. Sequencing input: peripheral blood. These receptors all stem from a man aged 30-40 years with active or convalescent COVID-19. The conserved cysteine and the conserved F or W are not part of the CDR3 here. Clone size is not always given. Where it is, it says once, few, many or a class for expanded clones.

cdr3_aa: ASSIRHGVSNQPQH
j_call: TRBJ1-5
v_call: TRBV4-1
clone_size: -

cdr3_aa: ASSFLGQPNSPLH
j_call: TRBJ1-6
v_call: TRBV5-1
clone_size: -

cdr3_aa: ASSPWGRGEQY
j_call: TRBJ2-7
v_call: TRBV27
clone_size: -

cdr3_aa: AISESGQITYEQY
j_call: TRBJ2-7
v_call: TRBV10-3
clone_size: -

cdr3_aa: ASSRGLAGQETQY
j_call: TRBJ2-5
v_call: TRBV6-5
clone_size: -

cdr3_aa: ASSSPRGGQDTQY
j_call: TRBJ2-3
v_call: TRBV7-6
clone_size: -

cdr3_aa: ASSTGANEKLF
j_call: TRBJ1-4
v_call: TRBV18
clone_size: -

cdr3_aa: ASSPLSRVDTQY
j_call: TRBJ2-3
v_call: TRBV18
clone_size: -

cdr3_aa: ASSPGLHRETQY
j_call: TRBJ2-5
v_call: TRBV6-5
clone_size: -

cdr3_aa: ASSQRQGRTEAF
j_call: TRBJ1-1
v_call: TRBV7-6
clone_size: -

cdr3_aa: ASSSENQETQY
j_call: TRBJ2-5
v_call: TRBV2
clone_size: -

cdr3_aa: ASTTRGGRTEAF
j_call: TRBJ1-1
v_call: TRBV19
clone_size: -

cdr3_aa: ASSSGGGPGLADTQY
j_call: TRBJ2-3
v_call: TRBV7-2
clone_size: -

cdr3_aa: ASSPSGTSGFNEQF
j_call: TRBJ2-1
v_call: TRBV5-4
clone_size: -

cdr3_aa: ASSLALSSAQY
j_call: TRBJ2-5
v_call: TRBV7-2
clone_size: -

cdr3_aa: ASSLGAGGYEQY
j_call: TRBJ2-7
v_call: TRBV7-2
clone_size: -

cdr3_aa: ASSQSLASPANQPQH
j_call: TRBJ1-5
v_call: TRBV4-1
clone_size: -

cdr3_aa: ASSEGQLTEAF
j_call: TRBJ1-1
v_call: TRBV27
clone_size: -

cdr3_aa: ASSYRENQPQH
j_call: TRBJ1-5
v_call: TRBV5-6
clone_size: few

cdr3_aa: ASRALAGSTDTQY
j_call: TRBJ2-3
v_call: TRBV2
clone_size: once

cdr3_aa: ASSALAGTYNEQF
j_call: TRBJ2-1
v_call: TRBV4-2
clone_size: -

cdr3_aa: ASSISGTGTQPQH
j_call: TRBJ1-5
v_call: TRBV19
clone_size: -

cdr3_aa: ASSQQGVTEAF
j_call: TRBJ1-1
v_call: TRBV11-1
clone_size: -

cdr3_aa: ASSDSSGSYNEQF
j_call: TRBJ2-1
v_call: TRBV6-4
clone_size: many

cdr3_aa: ASSFSGGSYEQY
j_call: TRBJ2-7
v_call: TRBV7-2
clone_size: -

cdr3_aa: ASSFQQGRYNEQF
j_call: TRBJ2-1
v_call: TRBV7-9
clone_size: -

cdr3_aa: ASSSTSSRSDTQY
j_call: TRBJ2-3
v_call: TRBV6-2/TRBV6-3
clone_size: -

cdr3_aa: ASDGIEMGRWTEAF
j_call: TRBJ1-1
v_call: TRBV11-2
clone_size: -

cdr3_aa: ASSSKGSGGYNEQF
j_call: TRBJ2-1
v_call: TRBV5-6
clone_size: -

cdr3_aa: ASSLQGIYGYT
j_call: TRBJ1-2
v_call: TRBV7-2
clone_size: -

cdr3_aa: ASSSRTGWLDYEQY
j_call: TRBJ2-7
v_call: TRBV5-4
clone_size: -

cdr3_aa: ASTPPSGGTGELF
j_call: TRBJ2-2
v_call: TRBV5-5
clone_size: -

cdr3_aa: ASSLGGRNTGELF
j_call: TRBJ2-2
v_call: TRBV5-1
clone_size: -

cdr3_aa: ASSPTSGGALGQY
j_call: TRBJ2-5
v_call: TRBV3-1/TRBV3-2
clone_size: few

cdr3_aa: ASSLVGQGYGYT
j_call: TRBJ1-2
v_call: TRBV5-4
clone_size: -

cdr3_aa: ASSLQGYIQY
j_call: TRBJ2-4
v_call: TRBV12-3/TRBV12-4
clone_size: -